What follows are 15 T cell receptor beta chains derived from one specimen sequenced in a study of T cell repertoires and HLA-DP antigens. For these TCRs, the target antigens are not known. Only in-frame clones appear in the TCRdb table, and some are missing; sequencing was by immunoSEQ multiplex PCR. The sample holds around 90,000 clones, around 86% seen once. The sequencing sample was made of CD4+ T cells from PBMCs. These receptors were obtained from a man in his forties or fifties in good health and CMV-seronegative.

The chain has TRBV21-1 and TRBJ2-6; the listed D gene, TRBD1, was not tested against the DNA. TRBV21-1 is an annotated pseudogene. CDR3 size: 16 residues. Written as DNA, the CDR3 is TGTGCCAGATACAGGGCACTAGGCTCTGGGGCCAACGTCCTGACTTTC. Translation: CARYRALGSGANVLTF.

This clone is medium-sized (0.01 to 0.1%) in the sample. CDR3 amino acids: CASSFRGQAFF. DNA of the CDR3: TGCGCCAGCAGCTTTAGGGGCCAAGCTTTCTTT. This chain uses TRBV5-1 with TRBJ1-1; maybe TRBD1 (5 bases). This CDR3 is 11 amino acids long. V dropped 2 bases and J dropped 9 bases, with 8 bases sitting between them. CDR1 is SGHRS and CDR2 is YFSETQ in the germline V gene.

The chain combines TRBV27 with TRBJ2-1; D gene unclear. This CDR3 spans 15 amino acids. V lost 5 bases and J lost 0, with 11 bases in between. Germline CDR1 and CDR2: MNHEY and SMNVEV (reference sequence). CDR3 amino acids: CASSPFLSSYNEQFF. The CDR3 DNA reads as TGTGCCAGCAGTCCCTTCCTGAGCTCCTACAATGAGCAGTTCTTC.

This chain links TRBV7-9 with TRBJ1-1, with D possibly TRBD1 on 5 matching bases. CDR1 is SEHNR and CDR2 is FQNEAQ in the germline V gene (reference sequence). V was clipped by 6 bases and J by 1 base, with 12 bases between them. CDR3 length: 14 residues. CDR3 loop: CASRPGLGNTEAFF. In DNA, the CDR3 is TGTGCCAGCAGGCCAGGGTTGGGGAACACTGAAGCTTTCTTT.

V usage is TRBV30 and J usage is TRBJ2-1; maybe TRBD1 (6 bases). The CDR3 is 11 amino acids. V was trimmed by 8 bases and J by 9 bases, leaving 14 bases between them. Germline loops: CDR1 GTSNPN, CDR2 SVGIG (reference sequence). The CDR3 loop reads CAAVQGTEQFF. The DNA for the CDR3 is TGTGCCGCAGTACAGGGCACTGAGCAGTTCTTC.

The chain uses TRBV2 and TRBJ2-2; 8 bases map to TRBD1. After removal of 5 bases from V and 4 bases from J, the junction contained 3 bases not matched to a gene. Germline CDR1 SNHLY, CDR2 FYNNEI. The CDR3 is 14 residues long. CDR3 sequence reads: CASSPDRATGELFF. Here the CDR3 DNA reads TGTGCCAGCAGTCCGGACAGGGCCACCGGGGAGCTGTTTTTT.

This clone was seen only a few times. This chain joins TRBV2 and TRBJ2-6; no clear D gene. V shed 6 bases and J shed 0 bases, with 6 bases lying between them. Germline CDR1 SNHLY, CDR2 FYNNEI. This CDR3 is 14 amino acids long. In DNA form, the CDR3 reads TGTGCCAGCAGATACGACTCTGGGGCCAACGTCCTGACTTTC. It codes for CASRYDSGANVLTF.

The rearrangement uses TRBV27 and TRBJ2-3; the D gene is possibly TRBD2 (6 bases). This CDR3 contains 15 residues. Between the trimmed V and J ends, which lost 6 bases and 0 bases, there was a span of 13 bases. Germline V gene data show CDR1 as MNHEY and CDR2 as SMNVEV (reference sequence). Here the CDR3 DNA reads TGTGCCAGCAGCCCCAGGACTACTAGCACAGATACGCAGTATTTT. This sequence encodes CASSPRTTSTDTQYF.

The genes are TRBV30 and TRBJ2-7, with 9 positions matching TRBD1. CDR3 length: 12 residues. CDR1 is GTSNPN, CDR2 SVGIG, per germline (reference sequence). With 8 bases clipped from V and 0 bases from J, the junction kept 2 bases outside the gene matches. The CDR3 protein is CARGQGSYEQYF. CDR3 DNA sequence: TGTGCCCGGGGACAGGGCTCCTACGAGCAGTACTTC.

The chain recombines TRBV19 with TRBJ1-1; 10 bases are a match to TRBD1. The CDR3 totals 16 residues. CDR1 and CDR2 from the germline V gene are LNHDA and SQIVND (reference sequence). Trimming cost V 5 bases and J 10 bases; bases outside gene matches: 16. CDR3 in amino acids: CASSAGTGAASVGAFF. CDR3 sequence (DNA): TGTGCCAGTAGTGCCGGGACAGGGGCCGCCTCGGTGGGAGCTTTCTTT.

This chain connects TRBV10-3 to TRBJ1-5; 7 positions agree with TRBD1. Losses at the gene ends were 0 bases for V and 1 base for J; bases not matched to a gene: 3. CDR3 size: 16 residues. Germline CDR1 and CDR2: ENHRY and SYGVKD. Here the CDR3 DNA reads TGTGCCATCAGTGAGTCGGGGACAGTCAGCAATCAGCCCCAGCATTTT. Translation gives CAISESGTVSNQPQHF.

This CDR3 is CASRGGGQSNQPQHF. In nucleotides, the CDR3 is TGTGCCAGCAGGGGAGGGGGACAGAGCAATCAGCCCCAGCATTTT. This chain joins TRBV6-1 and TRBJ1-5; the match to TRBD1 covers 7 bases. Trimming cost V 6 bases and J 1 base; bases outside gene matches: 6. Germline CDR1 reads MNHNS; CDR2 reads SASEGT. This CDR3 region has 15 residues.

This clone was seen only once. The rearrangement uses TRBV7-2 and TRBJ1-1, with D perhaps matching TRBD1 (6 bases). This CDR3 has 14 amino acids. Per the germline V gene, CDR1 is SGHTA and CDR2 is FQGNSA. The V gene lost 4 bases and the J gene lost 0 bases, with 9 bases spanning the gap. The CDR3 protein is CASSYGGLNTEAFF. In DNA form, the CDR3 reads TGTGCCAGCAGCTATGGGGGCCTGAACACTGAAGCTTTCTTT.

This rearrangement joins TRBV9 to TRBJ1-5; 8 bases fit TRBD1. The junction had 9 bases not matched to a gene; V was cut back by 4 bases and J by 9 bases. The CDR3 length is 14 residues. The germline gives CDR1 SGDLS, CDR2 YYNGEE. The CDR3 here is CASSQTGDRSPQHF. CDR3 in DNA: TGTGCCAGCAGCCAGACAGGGGACCGTTCGCCCCAGCATTTT.

The gene calls are TRBV7-6 and TRBJ2-7, with no clear D. CDR3 length: 11 amino acids. The germline V gene has CDR1 SGHVS and CDR2 FNYEAQ. CDR3 residues: CASSLKPSNEV. CDR3 DNA sequence: TGTGCCAGCAGCTTAAAACCATCGAACGAAGTC.